The clone carrying this T cell receptor (beta chain) was counted at least ten times. These data originate in a study of molecular identifiers for immune sequencing clone quantification. Germline V gene sequence: CDR1 MNHEY, CDR2 SVGEGT. Trimming shortened V by 4 bases and J by 5 bases, and 14 bases separated the two germline ends. The CDR3 has 14 amino acids. MiXCR was run by TCRdb on the PCR reads, yielding one entry per CDR3 protein. Among 30,000 to 40,000 distinct CDR3 sequences listed, about 19% were seen once. The chain is built from TRBV6-2 or TRBV6-3 and TRBJ1-1; perhaps TRBD1 as D (6 bases). Material: naive CD8+ T cells from blood, with Jurkat cell RNA spiked in. Subset noted: FACS-sorted CD8+CD4-CCR7+CD45RA+ naive T cells. This TCR was recovered from a human donor in good health. Some libraries in this study had Jurkat cell RNA spiked in. The CDR3: CASSLRTVGTEAFF. The DNA of the CDR3 is TGTGCCAGCAGTTTACGGACAGTTGGGACTGAAGCTTTCTTT.